This TCR beta chain was identified during a study of early T cells in non-severe SARS-CoV-2 infection. Individual cDNA molecules received unique molecular identifiers during library preparation. One entry per CDR3 protein, called by TCRdb with MiXCR from the 5' RACE reads. Of approximately 64,000 distinct CDR3 sequences listed, around 4.7% are singletons. Germline lookup yields CDR1 SEHNR and CDR2 FQNEAQ (reference sequence). The V end was cut by 5 bases, the J end by 4 bases, with 15 bases between. The CDR3 has 15 amino acids. This clonotype appeared a few times. Sequenced: whole blood. The sequence derives from an adult who was a healthcare worker with PCR-confirmed SARS-CoV-2 infection or an uninfected control (not recorded which). The chain recombines TRBV7-9 with TRBJ1-3; unclear D gene. CDR3 in amino acids: CASSDPRASGNTIYF. DNA of the CDR3: TGTGCCAGCAGCGACCCTCGGGCGTCCGGAAACACCATATATTTT.